These 22 T cell receptor beta chains came from one sample sequenced in a study of blood T cell repertoires in COVID-19. Measured with immunoSEQ multiplex PCR; TCRdb has only the in-frame clones, and not every one. The profile covers some 170,000 clones, with about 80% appearing a single time and about 8.3% taken by the ten largest. The sequencing sample was made of peripheral blood. Every receptor here comes from a man between 60 and 75 years old with acute or convalescent COVID-19.

The chain is built from TRBV7-3 and TRBJ1-2; D might be TRBD1 (5 bases). The V end lost 5 bases, the J end lost 7 bases, and 14 bases lay between the germline ends. There are 13 residues in the CDR3. Germline CDR1 and CDR2: SGHTA and FQGTGA. CDR3 coding DNA: TGTGCCAGCAGCCCCGGGGGTTTGGGTGGCTACACCTTC. It encodes CASSPGGLGGYTF. Filled out from reference TRBV7-3 and TRBJ1-2, the complete variable domain reads GAGVSQTPSNKVTEKGKYVELRCDPISGHTALYWYRQSLGQGPEFLIYFQGTGAADDSGLPNDRFFAVRPEGSVSTLKIQRTERGDSAVYLCASSPGGLGGYTFGSGTRLTVV.

The gene calls are TRBV14 and TRBJ1-1; D remains ambiguous. This CDR3 is built from 14 residues. CDR1 and CDR2 from the germline V gene are SGHDN and FVKESK. Between the trimmed V and J ends, which lost 0 bases and 4 bases, there was a span of 9 bases. CDR3 in amino acids: CASSQDLSSTEAFF. The CDR3 region has the DNA TGTGCCAGCAGCCAAGATCTAAGTAGCACTGAAGCTTTCTTT.

This clone was counted a single time. The chain couples TRBV3-1 (or the pseudogene TRBV3-2) to TRBJ1-1, with unresolved D. V lost 3 bases and J lost 5, with 7 bases in between. The CDR3 extends over 12 amino acids. Germline V gene data show CDR1 as LGHDT and CDR2 as YNNKEL (reference sequence). The CDR3: CASSQARTEAFF. CDR3 nucleotides: TGTGCCAGCAGCCAGGCGCGGACTGAAGCTTTCTTT.

The V and J genes are TRBV20-1 and TRBJ2-7; the match to TRBD2 covers 8 bases. Germline CDR1 reads DFQATT; CDR2 reads SNEGSKA (reference sequence). This CDR3 has 13 amino acids. J lost 3 bases, V lost 3 bases, and 4 bases had no gene match. The CDR3 bases are TGCAGTGCTAGTAGCCGGGGGGGCTACGAGCAGTACTTC. This codes for CSASSRGGYEQYF.

The chain links TRBV5-4 to TRBJ1-4; 7 bases align to TRBD1. The trim removed 3 bases at V and 0 bases at J, leaving 11 bases unmatched. Germline-derived CDR1 and CDR2 are SGHNT and YYREEE (reference sequence). The length of the CDR3 is 18 residues. This CDR3 is CASSSGTAPLATNEKLFF. The CDR3 coding sequence is TGTGCCAGCAGCTCGGGGACAGCTCCGTTAGCAACTAATGAAAAACTGTTTTTT. Full variable domain (missing parts from reference TRBV5-4 and TRBJ1-4): ETGVTQSPTHLIKTRGQQVTLRCSSQSGHNTVSWYQQALGQGPQFIFQYYREEENGRGNFPPRFSGLQFPNYSSELNVNALELDDSALYLCASSSGTAPLATNEKLFFGSGTQLSVL.

The genes are TRBV7-8 and TRBJ2-1, with 11 bases identical to TRBD2. The germline V gene has CDR1 SGHVS and CDR2 FQNEAQ. The V and J ends lost 0 bases and 4 bases, in that order; junction bases with no gene match: 5. CDR3 length equals 17 residues. CDR3 protein: CASSLALAGGHYNEQFF. The CDR3 coding sequence is TGTGCCAGCAGCTTAGCCCTAGCGGGGGGACATTACAATGAGCAGTTCTTC.

The genes are TRBV19 and TRBJ1-6; D perhaps matches TRBD1 (5 bases). CDR1 is LNHDA, CDR2 SQIVND, per germline (reference sequence). The ends were cut back, 7 bases at V and 3 bases at J, with 13 bases in the middle. This CDR3 has 15 residues. DNA of the CDR3: TGTGCCAGTACCCCCGCCGGGGGCTATAATTCACCCCTCCACTTT. This encodes CASTPAGGYNSPLHF. Full variable domain (outside the CDR3, taken from reference TRBV19 and TRBJ1-6): DGGITQSPKYLFRKEGQNVTLSCEQNLNHDAMYWYRQDPGQGLRLIYYSQIVNDFQKGDIAEGYSVSREKKESFPLTVTSAQKNPTAFYLCASTPAGGYNSPLHFGNGTRLTVT.

This rearrangement joins TRBV7-9 to TRBJ2-1, with D possibly TRBD1 on 5 matching bases. Trimming removed 5 bases from V and 5 bases from J, with 19 bases in between. The germline gives CDR1 SEHNR, CDR2 FQNEAQ (reference sequence). This CDR3 is built from 16 residues. The CDR3 bases are TGTGCCAGCAGCCATAGCAACTCAGGGTCCCACAATGAGCAGTTCTTC. Translated, it gives CASSHSNSGSHNEQFF.

The V call is TRBV5-1, the J call TRBJ2-1, with 8 nucleotides matching TRBD1. Germline loops: CDR1 SGHRS, CDR2 YFSETQ. This CDR3 has 15 residues. V trimming: 2 bases; J trimming: 5 bases; junction bases outside the gene matches: 6. The CDR3 DNA reads as TGCGCCAGCAGCTTAATAGGACAGGGAAACAATGAGCAGTTCTTC. The encoded protein is CASSLIGQGNNEQFF.

The rearrangement joins TRBV4-1 to TRBJ1-5; 8 bases map to TRBD1. Trimming took 0 bases from V and 7 from J; bases not matched to a gene: 5. CDR3 length: 15 amino acids. Looked up from germline, CDR1 is MGHRA and CDR2 is YSYEKL. The CDR3 loop is CASSQDRGPNQPQHF. The CDR3 DNA is TGCGCCAGCAGCCAAGACAGGGGGCCTAACCAGCCCCAGCATTTT.

The chain links TRBV7-2 to TRBJ1-1; 9 bases map to TRBD1. CDR3 length: 14 residues. The V segment lost 5 bases and the J segment 5 bases; nucleotides outside the gene matches: 6. Looked up from germline, CDR1 is SGHTA and CDR2 is FQGNSA. The CDR3 DNA sequence: TGTGCCAGCAGCCCCGACAGGGGGAATACTGAAGCTTTCTTT. It yields the protein CASSPDRGNTEAFF.

A single count supports this clone. J is TRBJ2-7 and V is TRBV24-1, with D tentatively TRBD1 (5 bases). V lost 5 bases to trimming and J lost 6 bases, with 10 bases between them. The germline V gene has CDR1 KGHDR and CDR2 SFDVKD. This CDR3 contains 12 residues. The CDR3 sequence is CATSGQGSEQYF. Written as DNA, the CDR3 is TGTGCCACCAGTGGTCAGGGATCCGAGCAGTACTTC.

This clone was picked up a small number of times. The CDR3 nucleotides read TGTGCCAGCAGCCTCACAGGGGCCGAGCAGTACTTC. Protein product: CASSLTGAEQYF. The chain is built from TRBV11-3 and TRBJ2-7, with 7 bases matching TRBD1. Per the germline V gene, CDR1 is SGHNT and CDR2 is YENEEA. There are 12 residues in the CDR3. After removal of 5 bases from V and 6 bases from J, the junction contained 4 bases not matched to a gene.

This clone was counted once. The chain employs TRBV3-1 (or the pseudogene TRBV3-2) and TRBJ1-3; D is perhaps TRBD1 (6 bases). Germline V gene sequence: CDR1 LGHDT, CDR2 YNNKEL (reference sequence). This CDR3 comprises 15 residues. V shed 3 bases and J shed 4 bases, with 13 bases lying between them. CDR3 loop: CASSQGAVRGNTIYF. The CDR3 DNA sequence: TGTGCCAGCAGCCAGGGGGCTGTACGCGGAAACACCATATATTTT.

The table lists this clone with a few counts. The CDR3 spells CASSSITEAFF. The CDR3, as DNA: TGTGCCAGCAGTTCCATCACTGAAGCTTTCTTT. The J gene is TRBJ1-1, the V gene TRBV6-5, with unresolved D. Germline V gives CDR1 MNHEY, CDR2 SVGAGI. Trimming took off 4 bases at V and 4 bases at J, with 4 bases between the two ends. The CDR3 is 11 amino acids.

As concerns this clone: This could be a read error, since a much larger clone is one nucleotide away. The V call is TRBV21-1, the J call TRBJ2-7; TRBD2 is the table's D call, not checked against the DNA. TRBV21-1 is noted as a pseudogene. This CDR3 is built from 10 residues. CDR3 amino acids: CASRDYEQYF. DNA of the CDR3: TGTGCCAGCCGGGACTACGAGCAGTACTTC.

The chain combines TRBV7-3 with TRBJ2-2; TRBD2 is a possible D gene (5 bases). The V end was cut by 7 bases, the J end by 3 bases, with 12 bases between. CDR3 size: 14 residues. CDR1 is SGHTA and CDR2 is FQGTGA in the germline V gene. CDR3 loop: CASKIAADTGELFF. The CDR3 nucleotides read TGTGCCAGCAAGATCGCAGCGGACACCGGGGAGCTGTTTTTT.

This clone was detected only once. The rearrangement uses TRBV3-1 (or the pseudogene TRBV3-2) and TRBJ1-3; D perhaps matches TRBD1 (6 bases). With 3 bases removed from V and 7 bases from J, the gap between germline ends came to 10 bases. CDR3 length: 13 residues. The germline gives CDR1 LGHDT, CDR2 YNNKEL (reference sequence). In nucleotides, the CDR3 is TGTGCCAGCAGCCATGGACAGCCGAACACCATATATTTT. The encoded protein is CASSHGQPNTIYF.

The rearrangement links TRBV15 to TRBJ1-2, with D tentatively TRBD1 (6 bases). The CDR3 is 14 residues long. Trimming took off 4 bases at V and 4 bases at J, with 13 bases between the two ends. Germline V CDR1 and CDR2: LNHNV, YYDKDF (reference sequence). CDR3 bases: TGTGCCACCAGCAACCCGGACAGCCCCTATGGCTACACCTTC. Encoded protein: CATSNPDSPYGYTF.

Points on this clone: Other nucleotide sequences in the sample specify the same CDR3. The rearrangement links TRBV19 to TRBJ2-1; weak D call: TRBD1 (5 bases). Germline V CDR1 and CDR2: LNHDA, SQIVND (reference sequence). CDR3 length: 14 amino acids. Trimming removed 7 bases at V and 0 bases at J, with 10 bases between. This chain's CDR3 is CASNAQGSYNEQFF. CDR3 coding DNA: TGTGCCAGTAATGCCCAGGGCTCCTACAATGAGCAGTTCTTC.

The chain links TRBV5-1 to TRBJ2-7; 7 bases align to TRBD1. The germline gives CDR1 SGHRS, CDR2 YFSETQ. V lost 4 bases to trimming and J lost 5 bases; unmatched junction nucleotides: 6. This CDR3 comprises 13 residues. The CDR3 nucleotides read TGCGCCAGCAGCGTCGACAGGGTAAACGAGCAGTACTTC. Translating it yields CASSVDRVNEQYF.

The CDR3 is CAWIRQGPGYTF. The CDR3 DNA reads TGTGCCTGGATCCGACAGGGGCCAGGCTACACCTTC. V is TRBV30 and J is TRBJ1-2; the match to TRBD1 covers 8 bases. The length of the CDR3 is 12 residues. The trim removed 4 bases at V and 8 bases at J, leaving 6 bases unmatched. CDR1 is GTSNPN, CDR2 SVGIG, per germline (reference sequence). Using reference TRBV30 and TRBJ1-2 for the parts outside the CDR3, the full variable domain is SQTIHQWPATLVQPVGSPLSLECTVEGTSNPNLYWYRQAAGRGLQLLFYSVGIGQISSEVPQNLSASRPQDRQFILSSKKLLLSDSGFYLCAWIRQGPGYTFGSGTRLTVV.